The rows below give T cell receptor beta chains drawn from one sample of a study of T cell responses to AZD1222 COVID-19 vaccine. Assay used: immunoSEQ multiplex PCR; TCRdb lists only in-frame clones, some missing. This sample carries about 140,000 clones, with 2% to 2.5% going to the ten biggest clones. The sequencing input was peripheral blood. The receptors come from an adult in good health. Each CDR3 is given with its conserved first and last residue. Each record gives: J gene, V gene, D gene, CDR3 DNA, CDR3 protein. D genes are given only for firm matches.

j_gene: TRBJ1-1
v_gene: TRBV10-2
d_gene: -
CDR3nt: TGCGCCAGCAGTGAGTCGACGTACTCGTGGACTGAAGCTTTCTTT
CDR3aa: CASSESTYSWTEAFF

j_gene: TRBJ2-2
v_gene: TRBV27
d_gene: -
CDR3nt: TGTGCCAGCAGTTCACCAAGGGGACCCAACACCGGGGAGCTGTTTTTT
CDR3aa: CASSSPRGPNTGELFF

j_gene: TRBJ1-1
v_gene: TRBV19
d_gene: -
CDR3nt: TGTGCCAGTAGCCTACAGGGAAGGCCCAACACTGAAGCTTTCTTT
CDR3aa: CASSLQGRPNTEAFF

j_gene: TRBJ2-4
v_gene: TRBV19
d_gene: -
CDR3nt: TGTGCCAGTAGTATCGGAGGTAACAGGGCGGACATTCAGTACTTC
CDR3aa: CASSIGGNRADIQYF

j_gene: TRBJ1-1
v_gene: TRBV5-4
d_gene: -
CDR3nt: TGTGCCAGCACCCTCCCGGGACCGAACACTGAAGCTTTCTTT
CDR3aa: CASTLPGPNTEAFF

j_gene: TRBJ1-1
v_gene: TRBV7-6
d_gene: TRBD1
CDR3nt: TGTGCCAGCAGCCCCGGACAGGGTTTGAGGAACACTGAAGCTTTCTTT
CDR3aa: CASSPGQGLRNTEAFF

j_gene: TRBJ2-2
v_gene: TRBV11-3
d_gene: TRBD1
CDR3nt: TGTGCCAGCAGCCCCCGAGGGACAGACACCGGGGAGCTGTTTTTT
CDR3aa: CASSPRGTDTGELFF

j_gene: TRBJ1-1
v_gene: TRBV19
d_gene: -
CDR3nt: TGTGCCAGTAGTCCCAGGAACACTGAAGCTTTCTTT
CDR3aa: CASSPRNTEAFF

j_gene: TRBJ2-7
v_gene: TRBV5-4
d_gene: TRBD1
CDR3nt: TGTGCCAGCAGCTCCGGGACAGGGGCCTACGAGCAGTACTTC
CDR3aa: CASSSGTGAYEQYF

j_gene: TRBJ1-4
v_gene: TRBV18
d_gene: -
CDR3nt: TGTGCCAGCTCCCTGGGGAGCACAACTAATGAAAAACTGTTTTTT
CDR3aa: CASSLGSTTNEKLFF

j_gene: TRBJ1-6
v_gene: TRBV9
d_gene: -
CDR3nt: TGTGCCAGCAGCGTAGGACACGGAATTCCACCCCTCCACTTT
CDR3aa: CASSVGHGIPPLHF

j_gene: TRBJ1-6
v_gene: TRBV4-1
d_gene: -
CDR3nt: TGCGCCAGCAGCCAAACTACCGGGACACCGAATTCACCCCTCCACTTT
CDR3aa: CASSQTTGTPNSPLHF

j_gene: TRBJ2-7
v_gene: TRBV5-8
d_gene: -
CDR3nt: TGTGCCAGCAGCTTGAGGTCAGGGACGACCTACGAGCAGTACTTC
CDR3aa: CASSLRSGTTYEQYF

j_gene: TRBJ1-6
v_gene: TRBV6-5
d_gene: -
CDR3nt: TGTGCCAGCAGTTATCCAGATAATTCACCCCTCCACTTT
CDR3aa: CASSYPDNSPLHF

j_gene: TRBJ1-3
v_gene: TRBV25-1
d_gene: -
CDR3nt: TGTGCCAGCAGTGACCCAAAAAAAGGCTCTGGAAACACCATATATTTT
CDR3aa: CASSDPKKGSGNTIYF

j_gene: TRBJ2-4
v_gene: TRBV3-1/TRBV3-2
d_gene: TRBD2
CDR3nt: TGTGCCAGCAGCCAAGATCTTTTCGGGGGGAAGAGAAACATTCAGTACTTC
CDR3aa: CASSQDLFGGKRNIQYF